A selection of T cell receptor beta chains follows, all from one sample in a study of siplizumab effects on memory and regulatory T cells. Profiling relied on immunoSEQ multiplex PCR, and the TCRdb table lists in-frame clones only, not all of them. The repertoire holds more than 85,000 clones, with roughly 92% as singletons. Sequenced input: CD4+ T cells sorted from blood. The receptors come from a human donor in good health. Both conserved end residues are part of each CDR3. Each record gives: V gene, CDR3 protein.

>TRBV30
CAWEVASETQYF
>TRBV20-1
CSVRGLEQYF
>TRBV2
CASAGTGTGRSGYTF
>TRBV7-9
CASSLRAEETQYF
>TRBV5-5
CASSLGAVLSSGNTIYF
>TRBV5-1
CASSLLPGGNYEQYF
>TRBV7-9
CASSLTEGGDYGYTF
>TRBV6-5
CASSYSRQGDYGYTF
>TRBV2
CASSVTSGYNEQFF
>TRBV27
CASSLEGYNEQFF
>TRBV7-6
CASSLRGGGDYGYTF
>TRBV5-3
CAHSKNHYEQYF
>TRBV4-1
CASSQETGFSYNSPLHF
>TRBV15
CATSRVGGAGYNEQFF
>TRBV28
CASRPPGQGIHTQYF
>TRBV13
CASSSSFAGGLYNEQFF
>TRBV6-5
CASSPGTSETYEQYF
>TRBV11-1
CASSSTGGPPREAFF
>TRBV7-2
CASSLGTSVQETQYF
>TRBV10-3
CAIRTSGVNTGELFF
>TRBV2
CASSEPAYEQYF
>TRBV4-1
CASSPAGQETQYF
>TRBV6-5
CATTRGTGELFF
>TRBV5-1
CASTPGQGANEKLFF
>TRBV5-1
CASSTDREASYEQYF